This record covers a single T cell receptor (beta chain). The sample is drawn from a study of cytomegalovirus exposure and HLA in healthy donors. This CDR3 has 15 residues. Trimming shortened V by 3 bases and J by 4 bases, and 13 bases separated the two germline ends. Germline lookup yields CDR1 MNHEY and CDR2 SMNVEV (reference sequence). It was healthy bone marrow donors who served as donors. Use of 60 Vbeta and 13 Jbeta primers characterized the PCR. Generated by immunoSEQ multiplex PCR, the TCRdb table keeps only in-frame clones and is missing some. Of approximately 180,000 clones in the sample, about 75% were seen once.

The chain combines TRBV27 with TRBJ2-1; a weak D match, TRBD1 (6 bases). This TCR derives from a middle-aged man in good health and CMV-seropositive. Sequenced sample: PBMCs. Here the CDR3 reads CASSLLQGKYNEQFF. CDR3 DNA sequence: TGTGCCAGCAGTTTGTTACAGGGAAAATACAATGAGCAGTTCTTC.